This T cell receptor (beta chain) was observed in a study of OX40 agonist ivuxolimab in advanced cancers. Study details: Age averaged 60 years (range about 23 to 80), and less than 85% were male.

The assay was immunoSEQ multiplex PCR, and TCRdb's table has in-frame clones only and misses some. The sample carries approximately 61,000 clones, about 89% recorded once. Excluded were patients having autoimmune disease history or systemic immunosuppression. Specimen: CD4+ or CD8+ T cells sorted from blood, collected in a trial of the OX40 agonist ivuxolimab. The receptor comes from an adult with an advanced solid tumor such as melanoma, head and neck, liver or kidney cancer.

This CDR3 reads CASSEAQGGYEQYF. As DNA, the CDR3 is TGTGCCAGCAGTGAAGCTCAGGGGGGCTACGAGCAGTACTTC. This chain joins TRBV6-1 and TRBJ2-7; weak D call: TRBD1 (7 bases). This CDR3 is built from 14 residues. V was pared by 0 bases and J by 3 bases, with 9 bases between. Germline lookup yields CDR1 MNHNS and CDR2 SASEGT.